This T cell receptor beta chain was sequenced during a study of OX40 agonist ivuxolimab in advanced cancers. Overall study findings and caveats: CD4+ and CD8+ blood T cells expanded clonally by week 6 at 0.1 to 3.0 mg/kg. CD4+ T cells averaged fewer expanded clones than CD8+ T cells.

With respect to this clone: What it recognizes is unknown.

This CDR3 comprises 13 residues. Germline V gene sequence: CDR1 SGHDT, CDR2 YYEEEE. V lost 1 base, J lost 4 bases, and 8 bases lay in between. This table comes from immunoSEQ multiplex PCR, and its TCRdb copy is limited to in-frame clones, with some not included. The repertoire holds 20,000 or so clones, with around 85% as singletons. This chain joins TRBV5-6 and TRBJ1-2; maybe TRBD1 (5 bases). This clonotype was sampled from an adult with an advanced solid tumor such as melanoma, head and neck, liver or kidney cancer. Here the sequenced sample was CD4+ or CD8+ T cells sorted from blood, taken in a trial of the OX40 agonist ivuxolimab. CDR3 sequence (DNA): TGTGCCAGCAGCTTGCCGACAGTCTATGGCTACACCTTC. Translation: CASSLPTVYGYTF.